This T cell receptor (beta chain) stems from a study of blood T cell repertoires in COVID-19. This clone showed up just once. Method: immunoSEQ multiplex PCR; TCRdb's copy keeps in-frame clones and lacks some. The repertoire holds just over 95,000 clones, 90% seen once, with roughly 5% in the top ten. Material: peripheral blood. The TCR originated in a man aged 45-65 years with acute or convalescent COVID-19.

CDR3: CASSYSGGEQFF. CDR3 DNA: TGTGCCAGCAGTTACTCCGGGGGGGAGCAGTTCTTC. The chain carries TRBV6-5 and TRBJ2-1; 7 nucleotides match TRBD2. V shed 0 bases, J shed 10 bases, and the junction held 0 bases outside the gene matches. This CDR3 spans 12 amino acids. From germline, CDR1 is MNHEY and CDR2 SVGAGI.